This T cell receptor beta chain was obtained from a study of T-cell memory formation after mild COVID-19. There are a few counts of this clonotype. The CDR3 extends over 17 amino acids. Germline CDR1 reads LGHNA; CDR2 reads YSLEER. Trimming cost V 0 bases and J 3 bases, with 15 bases left between them. TCRdb reanalysed the 5' RACE reads using MiXCR and keeps one entry per CDR3 protein. The sample yields under 90,000 distinct CDR3 sequences, approximately 15% seen once. Sequenced: PBMCs or a T cell subset sorted from them (not recorded which). This chain joins TRBV4-3 and TRBJ1-3; D call uncertain. The receptor was derived from an adult woman who had mild COVID-19 (a few samples of this study predate the infection). Cell type and time point are not known. The CDR3 region is CASSQEESATFGNTIYF. The CDR3 DNA sequence: TGCGCCAGCAGCCAAGAGGAGTCGGCGACCTTTGGAAACACCATATATTTT.